This TCR beta chain emerged from a study of beta chain features in type 1 diabetes. Looking at the study overall: About 110 million sorted cells were examined across all samples.

Findings and caveats of the study: Relative to healthy donors, patients appeared to have naive, central memory and Treg TCRB repertoires that were more similar. Among all four CD4+ subsets, Type 1 diabetes patients had TCRB CDR3s that were moderately but significantly shorter.

Sequenced material consisted of expressed TCRB transcripts (all of the isolated RNA was reverse transcribed). Profiled with immunoSEQ multiplex PCR; TCRdb holds only in-frame clones, not every one. The table records 600,000 to 700,000 clones, roughly an eighth of them present only once. The CDR3 spans 15 residues. The V end was cut by 4 bases, the J end by 5 bases, with 19 bases between. CDR1 is SGHDT, CDR2 YYEEEE, per germline. CD45RO/CCR7/CD25/CD127/CD95/CD27 staining was used to isolate CD4+ naive, central memory, regulatory and stem cell-like memory cells by sorting. For this clone: Its cognate antigen is unknown.

This sequence joins TRBV5-6 and TRBJ2-7, with D perhaps given as TRBD1 or TRBD2 (5 bases each). The sample consisted of naive CD4+ T cells from blood. This receptor was identified in a man aged 18 to 35 with type 1 diabetes. For the CDR3, the DNA is TGTGCCAGCAGCCCAACCGGGACCCTACACCACGAGCAGTACTTC. Translation gives CASSPTGTLHHEQYF.